This T cell receptor (beta chain) was found in a study of shared clonotypes between healthy human individuals. Study-wide background: Three CD4 naive, three CD4 memory, two CD8 naive and one CD8 memory plate were used per donor.

Turning to this clone: Antigen: not known.

Germline CDR1 reads SGHRS; CDR2 reads YFSETQ. V lost 2 bases, J lost 1 base, and 7 bases stayed unmatched. The CDR3 is 17 amino acids. Study-level findings and limits: Against clonotypes common to all four donors, non-shared ones had lower generation probabilities.

Every subset had its genomic DNA shared out evenly among several immunoSEQ plates. The repertoire was sequenced with immunoSEQ multiplex PCR; TCRdb's copy has only in-frame clones and lacks some. The data contain about 1 million clones, 60% to 80% of them singletons. Naive CD45RA+ and memory CD45RA-negative subsets were split from CD4+ cells. Sequencing used memory CD4+ T cells sorted from blood. Subset meaning: CD45RA-negative fraction. The chain carries TRBV5-1 and TRBJ2-5; 11 bases match TRBD2. The clonotype originates from a man between 18 and 35 years old in good health. CDR3 nucleotides: TGCGCCAGCAGCTTTCTCGGCCTAGCGGGGGGCCAAGAGACCCAGTACTTC. Protein: CASSFLGLAGGQETQYF.